The next 20 T cell receptor beta chains were all read from a single sample in a study of T cells in tuberculosis. Sorting used thawed, overnight-rested PBMC stained with anti-CD3, a viability dye and GMM-loaded CD1B tetramer. C32 glucose monomycolate from Rhodococcus equi was loaded onto the CD1B tetramers. Produced via immunoSEQ multiplex PCR; TCRdb's table is partial and in-frame only. The repertoire holds roughly 60,000 clones, 65% to 90% seen once, with roughly 13% in the top ten. Sequenced: CD1b-GMM tetramer-negative cells sorted from PBMCs. These receptors came from an adult woman with latent tuberculosis.

The rearrangement uses TRBV6-6 and TRBJ1-4, with D perhaps TRBD1 (5 bases). There are 15 residues in the CDR3. CDR1 is MNHNY, CDR2 SVGAGI, per germline (reference sequence). Trimming removed 5 bases at V and 13 bases at J, with 23 bases between. In DNA, the CDR3 is TGTGCCAGCAGTCCAGAGGCAGGGCAAACCAAGGGACTGTTTTTT. This codes for CASSPEAGQTKGLFF.

This sequence joins TRBV28 and TRBJ1-1; D gene uncertain. V shed 1 base and J shed 0 bases, with 9 bases lying between them. The CDR3 extends over 15 amino acids. Germline CDR1 MDHEN, CDR2 SYDVKM. The CDR3 DNA sequence: TGTGCCAGCAGTTTATACATAAACCTGAACACTGAAGCTTTCTTT. This codes for CASSLYINLNTEAFF.

The V gene is TRBV19, the J gene TRBJ2-1, with TRBD2 matching over 7 bases. Looked up from germline, CDR1 is LNHDA and CDR2 is SQIVND (reference sequence). Trimming at V came to 0 bases and at J to 0 bases, leaving 5 bases not matched to a gene. The CDR3 has 17 residues. In DNA form, the CDR3 reads TGTGCCAGTAGTATAGATCTGGCTAGCGGCTCCTACAATGAGCAGTTCTTC. Amino acid sequence: CASSIDLASGSYNEQFF.

This chain uses TRBV19 with TRBJ2-2; 7 bases are shared with TRBD1. V gave up 3 bases and J gave up 4 bases; unmatched junction bases: 5. Germline V gene data show CDR1 as LNHDA and CDR2 as SQIVND (reference sequence). The CDR3 covers 15 residues. The CDR3 DNA reads as TGTGCCAGTAGTATGACAGGGTCGGGCACCGGGGAGCTGTTTTTT. It translates to CASSMTGSGTGELFF. Looking up the rest from reference TRBV19 and TRBJ2-2 gives the full variable domain: DGGITQSPKYLFRKEGQNVTLSCEQNLNHDAMYWYRQDPGQGLRLIYYSQIVNDFQKGDIAEGYSVSREKKESFPLTVTSAQKNPTAFYLCASSMTGSGTGELFFGEGSRLTVL.

The chain couples TRBV6-4 to TRBJ1-6; no reliable D call. Germline V gene sequence: CDR1 MRHNA, CDR2 SNTAGT. V was trimmed by 6 bases and J by 9 bases, leaving 18 bases between them. The CDR3 is 15 amino acids. The chain's CDR3 is CASRWFGANCSPLHF. The CDR3 DNA follows: TGTGCCAGCAGGTGGTTTGGAGCGAACTGTTCACCCCTCCACTTT.

J is TRBJ1-5 and V is TRBV6-5; 8 positions agree with TRBD1. With 2 bases clipped from V and 10 bases from J, the junction kept 4 bases outside the gene matches. The CDR3 runs 13 residues. Germline V gene lookup returns CDR1 MNHEY and CDR2 SVGAGI. The CDR3 DNA is TGTGCCAGCAGTTACACGGACAGGGAACCCCAGCATTTT. Its protein is CASSYTDREPQHF.

This clone was seen just once. The chain combines TRBV9 with TRBJ1-5; D is unclear. CDR1 is SGDLS and CDR2 is YYNGEE in the germline V gene. The CDR3 spans 16 residues. V was shortened by 3 bases and J by 1 base, with 14 bases between the two germline ends. The CDR3 DNA sequence: TGTGCCAGCAGCGCCATAAGGTCCAGGAGCAATCAGCCCCAGCATTTT. This gives the protein CASSAIRSRSNQPQHF.

The chain uses TRBV4-3 and TRBJ1-2, with D perhaps TRBD1 (6 bases). The CDR3 loop spans 15 amino acids. Trimming stripped 1 base from V and 1 base from J, with 10 bases between. Germline CDR1 LGHNA, CDR2 YSLEER. The CDR3 region is CASSQVTQGNYGYTF. DNA for the CDR3: TGCGCCAGCAGCCAAGTCACACAGGGTAACTATGGCTACACCTTC.

The chain is built from TRBV7-2 and TRBJ1-5; D is uncertain. The V end was cut by 2 bases, the J end by 7 bases, with 15 bases between. CDR1 and CDR2 from the germline V gene are SGHTA and FQGNSA. The CDR3 runs to 15 residues. As DNA, the CDR3 is TGTGCCAGCAGCTTAATCCCCGGGTCGGAGCAGCCCCAGCATTTT. Translating gives CASSLIPGSEQPQHF.

This chain links TRBV15 with TRBJ2-7; the D gene is possibly TRBD1 (6 bases). This CDR3 is built from 13 residues. Germline loops: CDR1 LNHNV, CDR2 YYDKDF (reference sequence). Trimming stripped 5 bases from V and 6 bases from J, with 14 bases between. The CDR3 loop is CATSDYTGTEQYF. The CDR3 DNA is TGTGCCACCAGCGATTACACAGGGACCGAGCAGTACTTC.

This chain uses TRBV5-6 with TRBJ2-3, with 10 bases lining up with TRBD2. CDR3 size: 14 residues. V was clipped by 4 bases and J by 4 bases; unmatched bases: 3. Germline V lookup: CDR1 SGHDT, CDR2 YYEEEE. Here the CDR3 DNA reads TGTGCCAGCAGCCCCAGCGGGGGGGCAGATACGCAGTATTTT. It yields the protein CASSPSGGADTQYF.

The rearrangement links TRBV7-2 to TRBJ2-4, with unresolved D. CDR1 SGHTA and CDR2 FQGNSA come from the germline V gene. The ends were cut back, 1 base at V and 7 bases at J, with 8 bases in the middle. The CDR3 is 13 residues long. CDR3 in DNA: TGTGCCAGCAGCTTAGGAGGCCAGAACATTCAGTACTTC. It is translated as CASSLGGQNIQYF.

This clone was observed once. DNA of the CDR3: TGTGCCAGTAGTCCCAGGGCGACCAACACCGGGGAGCTGTTTTTT. This encodes CASSPRATNTGELFF. This chain uses TRBV19 with TRBJ2-2; D perhaps matches TRBD1 (5 bases). This CDR3 comprises 15 residues. Germline V CDR1 and CDR2: LNHDA, SQIVND (reference sequence). Trimming cost V 5 bases and J 2 bases, with 12 bases left between them.

This clone is judged medium-sized. The chain links TRBV19 to TRBJ1-5; 7 nucleotides agree with TRBD1. V lost 5 bases and J lost 7; bases outside the gene matches: 5. Germline loops: CDR1 LNHDA, CDR2 SQIVND (reference sequence). The CDR3 sequence is 13 residues long. CDR3 nucleotide sequence: TGTGCCAGTAGTGAGACAGGGATCCAGCCCCAGCATTTT. It translates to CASSETGIQPQHF.

The chain employs TRBV28 and TRBJ1-6; 7 bases map to TRBD1. Unmatched junction bases numbered 8, after V lost 1 base and J lost 8 bases. Germline assignment: CDR1 MDHEN and CDR2 SYDVKM. The CDR3 covers 16 residues. Here the CDR3 reads CASSLSPGGWDSPLHF. CDR3 in DNA: TGTGCCAGCAGTTTATCTCCAGGGGGGTGGGATTCACCCCTCCACTTT.

This clone appeared a single time. The chain combines TRBV28 with TRBJ1-5; TRBD1 matches 7 bases. The junction had 7 bases not matched to a gene; V was cut back by 8 bases and J by 6 bases. From germline, CDR1 is MDHEN and CDR2 SYDVKM. This CDR3 spans 13 amino acids. The CDR3 loop reads CASYMDRSQPQHF. The CDR3 DNA sequence: TGTGCCAGCTATATGGACAGGAGTCAGCCCCAGCATTTT.

This chain joins TRBV7-2 and TRBJ2-2, with 7 bases matching TRBD1. The CDR3 loop spans 16 amino acids. With 1 base clipped from V and 1 base from J, the junction kept 3 bases outside the gene matches. CDR1 and CDR2 from the germline V gene are SGHTA and FQGNSA. The CDR3 nucleotides are TGTGCCAGCAGCTTAGAGCCAGGGGGGAACACCGGGGAGCTGTTTTTT. It yields the protein CASSLEPGGNTGELFF.

This clone has only a few counts. V is TRBV2 and J is TRBJ1-4; D possibly corresponds to TRBD1 (5 bases). Germline loops: CDR1 SNHLY, CDR2 FYNNEI. The CDR3 is 14 residues long. Trimming took off 3 bases at V and 7 bases at J, with 12 bases between the two ends. The CDR3 DNA reads as TGTGCCAGCAGTGACCAGGGATCGGGTGAAAAACTGTTTTTT. Its translation: CASSDQGSGEKLFF.

This clone was counted only a few times. V usage is TRBV7-9 and J usage is TRBJ1-2; TRBD1 agrees at 7 bases. This CDR3 spans 15 amino acids. V trimming: 5 bases; J trimming: 6 bases; junction bases outside the gene matches: 12. From germline, CDR1 is SEHNR and CDR2 FQNEAQ (reference sequence). CDR3 amino acids: CASSARDSVMDGYTF. CDR3 nucleotide sequence: TGTGCCAGCAGCGCCCGGGACAGCGTGATGGATGGCTACACCTTC.

V is TRBV5-1 and J is TRBJ2-5, with 13 bases that match TRBD2. CDR3 length: 16 amino acids. Germline-derived CDR1 and CDR2 are SGHRS and YFSETQ. The J segment lost 2 bases and the V segment lost 3 bases, leaving 4 bases of the junction unmatched. As DNA, the CDR3 is TGCGCCAGCAGCTGGGGGACTAGCGGGGTGCAAGAGACCCAGTACTTC. Residues: CASSWGTSGVQETQYF.